Sequencing of this T cell receptor beta chain was carried out in a study of T cells in Graves' hyperthyroidism and ophthalmopathy. Broader study findings: The blood repertoire included most of the expanded thyroid clonotypes above 0.001.

In the case of this clonotype: The antigen remains undetermined. Germline is not matched at one junction end, which may reflect a read error.

CDR3 length: 17 residues. The V gene's germline CDR1 is LGHNA and CDR2 YNFKEQ. Uncontrolled infection, other autoimmune disease, pregnancy or lactation barred patients from enrollment. RNA transcripts served as the template for amplifying TCR beta CDR3 regions. During a first-round RT-PCR of the TCR CDR3, the HTBI primer set was used. TCRdb recomputed calls from the multiplex PCR reads with MiXCR, one row per CDR3 protein. The table shows about 350,000 distinct CDR3 sequences, with about 15% occurring only once. This chain links TRBV4-2 with TRBJ2-7; D remains ambiguous. This TCR came from a woman aged 25-40 years with Graves' hyperthyroidism. Material for sequencing was blood. In DNA, the CDR3 is TGTGCCAGCAGCCAAGATCCTCGGGTCCGCGCCTCCAACGAGCAGTACTTC. The encoded protein is CASSQDPRVRASNEQYF.